This TCR beta chain was found in a study of human T cells and chemical hapten exposure. This CDR3 region has 12 residues. Germline CDR1 and CDR2: LGHDT and YNNKEL (reference sequence). Trimming left V 8 bases short and J 8 bases short, with 12 bases between. Study conclusions and caveats: A positive correlation with patch test score was shown by PT1 expanded TCR counts.

This clonotype was picked up many times. Its antigen remains unidentified. Time point of the sample: pre-sensitization, week 0. Treatment specified: therapeutic diphenylcyclopropenone sensitization with weekly scalp DPC. Each CDR3 protein is one row after TCRdb ran MiXCR on the RACE reads. The sample includes 380,000 or so distinct CDR3 sequences, 4.5% to 7% of them seen just once. This receptor was identified in a woman in her late teens or twenties with alopecia areata. Some clones in this sample may be carry-over from other donors' samples. The chain uses TRBV3-1 and TRBJ1-4; D call uncertain. Sequencing used whole blood, obtained in connection with sensitization to the hapten diphenylcyclopropenone (DPC). CDR3 sequence: CASLDSGEKLFF. As DNA, the CDR3 is TGTGCCAGCTTGGATTCCGGGGAAAAACTGTTTTTT.